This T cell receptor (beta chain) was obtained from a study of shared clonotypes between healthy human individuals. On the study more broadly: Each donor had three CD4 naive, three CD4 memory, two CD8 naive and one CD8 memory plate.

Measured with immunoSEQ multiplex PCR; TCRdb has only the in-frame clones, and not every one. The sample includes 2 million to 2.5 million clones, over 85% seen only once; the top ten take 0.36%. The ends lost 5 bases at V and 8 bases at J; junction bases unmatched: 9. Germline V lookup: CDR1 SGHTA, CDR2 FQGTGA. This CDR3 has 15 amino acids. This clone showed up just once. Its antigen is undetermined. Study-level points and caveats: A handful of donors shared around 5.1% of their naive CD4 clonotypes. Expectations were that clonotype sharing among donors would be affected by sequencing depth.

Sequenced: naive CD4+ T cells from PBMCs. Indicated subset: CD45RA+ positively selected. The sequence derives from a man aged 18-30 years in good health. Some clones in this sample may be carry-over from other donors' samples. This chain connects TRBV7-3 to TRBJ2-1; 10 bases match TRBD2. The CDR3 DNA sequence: TGTGCCAGCAGCCCACTAGCGGGACGTCTGCATGAGCAGTTCTTC. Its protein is CASSPLAGRLHEQFF.